Sequencing of this TCR beta chain was carried out in a study of T-cell memory formation after mild COVID-19. TCRdb re-called the 5' RACE reads with MiXCR, one entry per CDR3 protein. The table records about 440,000 distinct CDR3 sequences, over 15% of them present only once. This clonotype was counted between two and nine times. The V end was cut by 8 bases, the J end by 2 bases, with 16 bases between. Germline CDR1 and CDR2: MNHNS and SASEGT. CDR3 length: 15 residues. The origin of this receptor is an adult woman who had mild COVID-19 (a few samples of this study predate the infection). Cell type and time point are not known. The rearrangement joins TRBV6-1 to TRBJ1-5, with D possibly being TRBD1 (5 bases). Sequencing was done on a sample of PBMCs or a T cell subset sorted from them (not recorded which). DNA of the CDR3: TGTGCCAGCGGGGGGTGGGGGAATGGCAATCAGCCCCAGCATTTT. Amino acids: CASGGWGNGNQPQHF.